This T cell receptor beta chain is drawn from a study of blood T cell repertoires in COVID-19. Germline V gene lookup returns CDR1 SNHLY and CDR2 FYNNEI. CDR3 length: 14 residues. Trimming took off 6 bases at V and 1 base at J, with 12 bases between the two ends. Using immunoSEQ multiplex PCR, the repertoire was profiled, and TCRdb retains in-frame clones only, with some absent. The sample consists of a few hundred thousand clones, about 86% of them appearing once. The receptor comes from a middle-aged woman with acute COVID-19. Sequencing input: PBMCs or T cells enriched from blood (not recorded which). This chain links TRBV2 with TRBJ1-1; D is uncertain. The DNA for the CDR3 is TGTGCCAGCAGAAAGGGAGGCTCGAACACTGAAGCTTTCTTT. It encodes CASRKGGSNTEAFF.